The next 22 T cell receptor beta chains were all read from a single sample in a study of shared clonotypes between healthy human individuals. Some clones are missing from TCRdb's copy, which holds only in-frame ones; the method was immunoSEQ multiplex PCR. This sample has roughly 500,000 clones, with roughly 83% found just once. The specimen was PBMCs. All receptors derive from a woman between 40 and 50 years old in good health. Some clones in this sample may be carry-over from other donors' samples.

This rearrangement joins TRBV4-1 to TRBJ2-4, with TRBD2 matching 13 bases. V was pared by 0 bases and J by 0 bases, with 5 bases of the junction left unmatched. CDR1 and CDR2 from the germline V gene are MGHRA and YSYEKL. CDR3 length: 19 residues. In DNA, the CDR3 is TGCGCCAGCAGCCAAGACACTAGCGGGAGGGCCCTAGCCAAAAACATTCAGTACTTC. Its translation is CASSQDTSGRALAKNIQYF.

Points on this clone: No conserved phenylalanine or tryptophan is present at the end of the CDR3, so a read error is the likely explanation. No DNA is shown, since the ends of the CDR3 on it are uncertain; the CDR3 is the one TCRdb lists. The gene calls are TRBV6-6 and TRBJ1-1. Per the germline V gene, CDR1 is MNHNY and CDR2 is SVGAGI (reference sequence). A total of 13 residues make up the CDR3, ends included. CDR3 residues: CASSYELSGPRHI.

The chain joins TRBV7-3 to TRBJ2-3, with D possibly TRBD2 on 5 matching bases. The CDR3 extends over 14 amino acids. Germline-derived CDR1 and CDR2 are SGHTA and FQGTGA. The germline V and J ends were trimmed by 3 bases and 3 bases, with 10 bases remaining between them. The CDR3 sequence: CASSLDPGTDTQYF. CDR3 nucleotides: TGTGCCAGCAGCTTGGACCCGGGGACAGATACGCAGTATTTT.

J is TRBJ1-1 and V is TRBV29-1, with D unclear. The CDR3 contains 15 residues. The germline V and J ends were trimmed by 0 bases and 0 bases, with 11 bases remaining between them. The germline CDR1 and CDR2 sequences are SQVTM and ANQGSEA. CDR3 amino acids: CSVEDRNLMNTEAFF. The CDR3 nucleotides are TGCAGCGTTGAAGATCGCAATCTCATGAACACTGAAGCTTTCTTT. Together with reference TRBV29-1 and TRBJ1-1, the CDR3 gives the full variable domain: SAVISQKPSRDICQRGTSLTIQCQVDSQVTMMFWYRQQPGQSLTLIATANQGSEATYESGFVIDKFPISRPNLTFSTLTVSNMSPEDSSIYLCSVEDRNLMNTEAFFGQGTRLTVV.

The J gene is TRBJ2-3, the V gene TRBV5-1; TRBD2 aligns across 13 bases. Germline values: CDR1 SGHRS, CDR2 YFSETQ. This CDR3 spans 16 amino acids. The ends lost 3 bases at V and 7 bases at J; junction bases unmatched: 8. The CDR3 is CASSSPPTSGRYTQYF. The CDR3 coding sequence is TGCGCCAGCAGCTCGCCCCCGACTAGCGGGAGGTATACGCAGTATTTT.

The V gene is TRBV5-6, the J gene TRBJ2-2; D not resolved. V was cut by 7 bases and J by 3 bases, with 10 bases left in between. This CDR3 has 13 residues. The germline V gene encodes CDR1 SGHDT and CDR2 YYEEEE. CDR3 loop: CASHRRDTGELFF. The DNA of the CDR3 is TGTGCCAGCCATAGACGGGACACCGGGGAGCTGTTTTTT.

This chain uses TRBV7-9 with TRBJ2-7; D remains unclear. The length of the CDR3 is 14 residues. Per the germline V gene, CDR1 is SEHNR and CDR2 is FQNEAQ (reference sequence). V lost 5 bases to trimming and J lost 0 bases, with 11 bases between them. CDR3 coding DNA: TGTGCCAGCAGCCCCTCCGCCCTCTCCTACGAGCAGTACTTC. This encodes CASSPSALSYEQYF.

V usage is TRBV27 and J usage is TRBJ2-5; D might be TRBD1 (5 bases). The CDR3 is 14 amino acids. Germline V gene lookup returns CDR1 MNHEY and CDR2 SMNVEV (reference sequence). V was pared by 5 bases and J by 1 base, with 11 bases between. CDR3 bases: TGTGCCAGCAGTCATGACAGCATCCAAGAGACCCAGTACTTC. This translates into CASSHDSIQETQYF.

This chain joins TRBV5-6 and TRBJ2-7; D unclear. Per the germline V gene, CDR1 is SGHDT and CDR2 is YYEEEE. Between the trimmed V and J ends, which lost 1 base and 0 bases, there was a span of 5 bases. The CDR3 totals 13 residues. For the CDR3, the DNA is TGTGCCAGCAGCTTGTGGGGCTCCTACGAGCAGTACTTC. This codes for CASSLWGSYEQYF.

The sample holds a few counts of this clone. This chain joins TRBV5-6 and TRBJ1-1, with D perhaps TRBD1 (5 bases). The CDR3 runs 14 residues. Trimming stripped 3 bases from V and 0 bases from J, with 9 bases between. The germline V gene has CDR1 SGHDT and CDR2 YYEEEE. The CDR3 loop is CASSWTLMNTEAFF. The CDR3 region has the DNA TGTGCCAGCAGCTGGACACTTATGAACACTGAAGCTTTCTTT.

This clone was seen a few times. This sequence joins TRBV10-3 and TRBJ2-1; 10 nucleotides line up with TRBD2. The CDR3 has 13 amino acids. Trimming cost V 7 bases and J 8 bases; bases outside gene matches: 5. Germline CDR1 ENHRY, CDR2 SYGVKD. The CDR3 sequence: CAITSGRGDEQFF. CDR3 nucleotides: TGTGCCATCACTAGCGGGAGAGGTGATGAGCAGTTCTTC.

This clone has just one count. It differs at one base from a far larger clone, so likely a read error. This CDR3 is also generated by other DNA sequences in the sample. The chain links TRBV28 to TRBJ2-4; the match to TRBD2 covers 7 bases. Germline values: CDR1 MDHEN, CDR2 SYDVKM. This CDR3 region has 16 residues. The DNA for the CDR3 is TGTGCCAGCAGTTTCGGGGGGAATAGAGCCAAAAACATTCAGTATTTC. It yields the protein CASSFGGNRAKNIQYF.

For the CDR3, the DNA is TGCAGCGTTGATCTTTATCCCGGGACAGGGGATGAGCAGTTCTTC. This codes for CSVDLYPGTGDEQFF. This chain uses TRBV29-1 with TRBJ2-1, with TRBD1 matching over 10 bases. CDR1 SQVTM and CDR2 ANQGSEA come from the germline V gene. The V segment lost 3 bases and the J segment 8 bases; nucleotides outside the gene matches: 10. The CDR3 loop spans 15 amino acids.

This rearrangement joins TRBV28 to TRBJ1-2; D call uncertain. V lost 3 bases to trimming and J lost 0 bases, with 14 bases between them. CDR3 size: 16 residues. Germline V gene lookup returns CDR1 MDHEN and CDR2 SYDVKM. The CDR3 region has the DNA TGTGCCAGCAGTTTTGGGCAGGAGCGAGCTAACTATGGCTACACCTTC. Its translation is CASSFGQERANYGYTF.

This clone was recorded once. The rearrangement joins TRBV21-1 to TRBJ2-7; the D call in the table, TRBD1, was not verified against the DNA. TRBV21-1 is designated a pseudogene. CDR3 length equals 16 residues. As DNA, the CDR3 is TGTGCCAGCAGCAAAGCCCGCAGGGGGCTTTTTCGGGAGCAGTACTTC. Translating gives CASSKARRGLFREQYF.

This clone has just a few counts. The J gene is TRBJ1-1, the V gene TRBV4-2; TRBD1 matches at 9 bases. Germline V lookup: CDR1 LGHNA, CDR2 YNFKEQ. The CDR3 is made up of 15 amino acids. V lost 3 bases, J lost 1 base, and 3 bases stayed unmatched. CDR3 bases: TGTGCCAGCAGCCAGGGACAGGGAACGAACACTGAAGCTTTCTTT. It encodes CASSQGQGTNTEAFF.

In this sample, this clone turned up a few times. This sequence joins TRBV6-6 and TRBJ1-1, with 7 positions matching TRBD1. The junction had 4 bases not matched to a gene; V was cut back by 8 bases and J by 1 base. The CDR3 contains 13 residues. CDR1 MNHNY and CDR2 SVGAGI come from the germline V gene (reference sequence). For the CDR3, the DNA is TGTGCCAGCTCGGACAGGAGGAACACTGAAGCTTTCTTT. It specifies CASSDRRNTEAFF.

V is TRBV5-5 and J is TRBJ2-5; no reliable D call. CDR3 length: 12 amino acids. Trimming removed 2 bases from V and 4 bases from J, with 6 bases in between. CDR1 and CDR2 from the germline V gene are SGHKS and YYEKEE (reference sequence). The CDR3 is CASSLVGETQYF. CDR3 DNA sequence: TGTGCCAGCAGCTTAGTTGGAGAGACCCAGTACTTC.

The rearrangement joins TRBV25-1 to TRBJ2-1; 7 bases map to TRBD2. The CDR3 runs to 16 residues. The V gene end was trimmed by 3 bases and the J gene end by 5 bases; junction bases not matched to a gene: 10. Germline V gives CDR1 MGHDK, CDR2 SYGVNS. The CDR3 spells CASSDPGLAVNNEQFF. The CDR3 DNA reads as TGTGCCAGCAGTGACCCGGGGCTAGCGGTCAACAATGAGCAGTTCTTC.

This clone has more than one count but fewer than ten. J is TRBJ2-2 and V is TRBV5-5, with 7 nucleotides matching TRBD2. This CDR3 contains 14 residues. V trimming: 0 bases; J trimming: 6 bases; junction bases outside the gene matches: 2. Germline V gene data show CDR1 as SGHKS and CDR2 as YYEKEE (reference sequence). The CDR3 here is CASSLVRGAGELFF. The CDR3 nucleotides read TGTGCCAGCAGCTTGGTCCGGGGGGCCGGGGAGCTGTTTTTT. Filled out from reference TRBV5-5 and TRBJ2-2, the complete variable domain reads DAGVTQSPTHLIKTRGQQVTLRCSPISGHKSVSWYQQVLGQGPQFIFQYYEKEERGRGNFPDRFSARQFPNYSSELNVNALLLGDSALYLCASSLVRGAGELFFGEGSRLTVL.

The genes are TRBV7-6 and TRBJ2-3; 10 bases agree with TRBD1. Per the germline V gene, CDR1 is SGHVS and CDR2 is FNYEAQ. The CDR3 extends over 16 amino acids. Trimming removed 5 bases from V and 2 bases from J; junction bases left unmatched: 7. The CDR3 sequence: CASSTAGQGDTDTQYF. The CDR3 DNA follows: TGTGCCAGCAGCACCGCCGGACAGGGGGACACAGATACGCAGTATTTT.

This clone was picked up a small number of times. This same CDR3 is encoded by further DNA sequences in the sample. CDR3 sequence: CASGVNYGYTF. DNA for the CDR3: TGTGCCAGCGGGGTAAACTATGGCTACACCTTC. This chain joins TRBV28 and TRBJ1-2; D is unclear. CDR3 length: 11 amino acids. In germline, CDR1 is MDHEN, CDR2 SYDVKM. The V and J ends lost 8 bases and 2 bases respectively, with 6 bases between them.